The 3 T cell receptor beta chains reported below all come from one sample, sequenced in a study of spatial heterogeneity in lung cancer. TCRdb processed the 5' RACE reads anew with MiXCR; each CDR3 protein has one entry. The data show about 40,000 distinct CDR3 sequences, 5.2% seen once. The time point denotes: sample taken at primary tumor resection. Extraction of whole RNA from tumor, nontumor lung or frozen PBMC preceded unsorted sequencing. Sequencing used PBMCs, obtained at surgery. Receptors originate from a female donor with early-stage non-small cell lung cancer.

This clonotype was detected only a few times. The rearrangement uses TRBV19 and TRBJ2-7; no reliable D call. The CDR3 loop spans 15 amino acids. Germline values: CDR1 LNHDA, CDR2 SQIVND (reference sequence). V shed 1 base and J shed 2 bases, with 12 bases lying between them. CDR3 coding DNA: TGTGCCAGTAGTATAGGTGGGTGGACCGCCTACGAGCAGTACTTC. Its translation is CASSIGGWTAYEQYF.

V usage is TRBV5-1 and J usage is TRBJ2-5; TRBD2 is a possible D gene (5 bases). Looked up from germline, CDR1 is SGHRS and CDR2 is YFSETQ. This CDR3 region has 14 residues. The ends were cut back, 4 bases at V and 1 base at J, with 11 bases in the middle. The CDR3 region has the DNA TGCGCCAGCAGCCCCGAGCGGTCCCAAGAGACCCAGTACTTC. It codes for CASSPERSQETQYF.

This clonotype appeared many times. The chain uses TRBV28 and TRBJ1-3; D perhaps matches TRBD1 (5 bases). The V gene's germline CDR1 is MDHEN and CDR2 SYDVKM. This CDR3 has 15 residues. V was shortened by 0 bases and J by 7 bases, with 13 bases between the two germline ends. The CDR3 coding sequence is TGTGCCAGCAGTTTATGGGGGACCCTTGGCAACACCATATATTTT. It yields the protein CASSLWGTLGNTIYF.